These 7 T cell receptor beta chains were sequenced from one sample in a study of response to subunit inactivated influenza vaccine (dated 2018 in TCRdb). The receptor library was made with RT-PCR. The data were produced on an Illumina HiSeq 2500. TCRdb handled the public reads itself, with Q25 trimming in fastp and clone calling in MiXCR, and kept productive beta chains. Each entry is one CDR3 protein sequence, shown with its most common DNA and genes. This sample holds around 520,000 distinct CDR3 sequences; 25% were observed only once. The ten largest clones add up to approximately 2% of the sample. Sequences were derived from CD4+ T cells sorted from PBMCs, sampled roughly 5 days after vaccination. Receptors originate from a middle-aged man who received an inactivated influenza vaccine. Donor details come from another sample of the same person, matched by shared clones.

This rearrangement joins TRBV29-1 to TRBJ2-5; 7 bases are shared with TRBD2. Germline assignment: CDR1 SQVTM and CDR2 ANQGSEA. The CDR3 is 14 residues long. Losses at the gene ends were 3 bases for V and 4 bases for J; bases not matched to a gene: 8. CDR3 bases: TGCAGCGTTGAGCCCGGGACTAACCCAGAGACCCAGTACTTC. Residues: CSVEPGTNPETQYF.

This clonotype appeared a few times. The CDR3 region is CASSVGTAYEQYF. The CDR3 DNA sequence: TGCGCCAGCAGCGTCGGGACAGCATACGAGCAGTACTTC. The chain has TRBV5-1 and TRBJ2-7; TRBD1 matches at 7 bases. In germline, CDR1 is SGHRS, CDR2 YFSETQ. The ends lost 4 bases at V and 4 bases at J; junction bases unmatched: 5. The CDR3 totals 13 residues.

The table lists this clonotype with a few counts. The chain links TRBV9 to TRBJ2-3, with D hard to call. The V end was cut by 2 bases, the J end by 3 bases, with 7 bases between. CDR1 is SGDLS, CDR2 YYNGEE, per germline. This CDR3 spans 13 amino acids. The CDR3 protein is CASSVQATDTQYF. The CDR3 coding sequence is TGTGCCAGCAGCGTCCAGGCAACAGATACGCAGTATTTT.

The chain links TRBV7-2 to TRBJ2-1; TRBD2 agrees at 8 bases. V trimming: 5 bases; J trimming: 8 bases; junction bases outside the gene matches: 11. Looked up from germline, CDR1 is SGHTA and CDR2 is FQGNSA. The CDR3 consists of 15 residues. CDR3 DNA: TGTGCCAGCAGCCCCGCGGGACTAGGAGGCGATGAGCAGTTCTTC. Its translation is CASSPAGLGGDEQFF.

V gene TRBV7-2 combines with J gene TRBJ2-3; a weak D match, TRBD1 (5 bases). CDR1 is SGHTA, CDR2 FQGNSA, per germline. There are 15 residues in the CDR3. Trimming shortened V by 1 base and J by 5 bases, and 13 bases separated the two germline ends. CDR3 nucleotide sequence: TGTGCCAGCAGCTTAGGACAGCCCCCGGTAGATACGCAGTATTTT. This sequence encodes CASSLGQPPVDTQYF.

The gene calls are TRBV7-9 and TRBJ2-2; 10 bases are shared with TRBD2. Germline V CDR1 and CDR2: SEHNR, FQNEAQ (reference sequence). This CDR3 comprises 16 residues. Losses at the gene ends were 2 bases for V and 6 bases for J; bases not matched to a gene: 6. As DNA, the CDR3 is TGTGCCAGCAGCTTACCTAGCGGGAGCCCCCCCGGGGAGCTGTTTTTT. It specifies CASSLPSGSPPGELFF.

The V call is TRBV3-1, the J call TRBJ2-3; D unclear. The V end lost 1 base, the J end lost 7 bases, and 12 bases lay between the germline ends. From germline, CDR1 is LGHDT and CDR2 YNNKEL (reference sequence). This CDR3 comprises 14 residues. The CDR3 nucleotides read TGTGCCAGCAGCCAAGGTACAAACGACCATACGCAGTATTTT. It codes for CASSQGTNDHTQYF.